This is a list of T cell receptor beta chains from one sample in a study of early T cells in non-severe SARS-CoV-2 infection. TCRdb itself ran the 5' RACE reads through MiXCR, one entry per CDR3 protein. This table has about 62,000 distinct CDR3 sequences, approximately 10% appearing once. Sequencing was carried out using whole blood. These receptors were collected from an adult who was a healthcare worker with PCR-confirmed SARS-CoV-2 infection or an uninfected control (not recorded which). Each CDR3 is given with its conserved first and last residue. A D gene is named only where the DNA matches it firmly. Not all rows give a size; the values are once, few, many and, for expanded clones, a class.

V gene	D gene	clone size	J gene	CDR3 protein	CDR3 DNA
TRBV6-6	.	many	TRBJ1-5	CASSYGAGRANQPQHF	TGTGCCAGCAGTTACGGCGCGGGTCGTGCCAATCAGCCCCAGCATTTT
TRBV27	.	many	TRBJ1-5	CASSLFSRGRGQPQHF	TGTGCCAGCAGTTTATTTTCCCGCGGACGGGGTCAGCCCCAGCATTTT
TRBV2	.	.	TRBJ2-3	CASSELGGLSTDTQYF	TGTGCCAGCAGTGAGCTCGGGGGCTTGAGCACAGATACGCAGTATTTT
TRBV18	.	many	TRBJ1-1	CASSPRGGDTEAFF	TGTGCCAGCTCACCGAGGGGAGGGGACACTGAAGCTTTCTTT
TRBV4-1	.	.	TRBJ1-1	CSSSPRMGPPTNTEAFF	TGCTCCAGCAGCCCCCGGATGGGGCCACCCACGAACACTGAAGCTTTCTTT
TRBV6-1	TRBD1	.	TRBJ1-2	CASNEGFWTGRVEGYTF	TGTGCCAGCAACGAAGGCTTTTGGACAGGGAGGGTCGAAGGCTACACCTTC
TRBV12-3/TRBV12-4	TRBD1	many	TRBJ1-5	CASSSQDRDQPQHF	TGTGCCAGCAGTTCCCAAGACAGGGATCAGCCCCAGCATTTT
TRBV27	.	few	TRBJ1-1	CASSLNREVTEAFF	TGTGCCAGCAGTTTAAACAGGGAGGTCACTGAAGCTTTCTTT
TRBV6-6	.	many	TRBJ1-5	CASSYRGGNQPQHF	TGTGCCAGCAGTTACAGGGGTGGCAATCAGCCCCAGCATTTT
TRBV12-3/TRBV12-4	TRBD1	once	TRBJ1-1	CASSLSGTGPPFF	TGTGCCAGCAGTTTATCCGGGACAGGCCCTCCTTTCTTT
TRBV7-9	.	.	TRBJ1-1	CASSNRYTEAFF	TGTGCCAGCAGTAATCGGTACACTGAAGCTTTCTTT
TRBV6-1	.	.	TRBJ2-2	CASSVRGNTGELFF	TGTGCCAGCAGTGTCCGGGGGAACACCGGGGAGCTGTTTTTT
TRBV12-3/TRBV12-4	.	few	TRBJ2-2	CASSPGTHTGELFF	TGTGCCAGCAGTCCCGGGACCCACACCGGGGAGCTGTTTTTT
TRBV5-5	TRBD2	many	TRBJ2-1	CASRAEGLADYNEQFF	TGTGCCAGCAGAGCTGAGGGACTAGCGGACTACAATGAGCAGTTCTTC
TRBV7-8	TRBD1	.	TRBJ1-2	CASSQLTGDGYTF	TGTGCCAGCAGCCAGTTGACAGGGGATGGCTACACCTTC
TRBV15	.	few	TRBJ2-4	CATSRVSTKQQGTAKNIQYF	TGTGCCACCAGCAGAGTTTCCACAAAGCAACAGGGAACTGCCAAAAACATTCAGTACTTC
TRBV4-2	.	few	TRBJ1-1	CASSQERLNTEAFF	TGTGCCAGCAGCCAAGAGCGTCTGAACACTGAAGCTTTCTTT
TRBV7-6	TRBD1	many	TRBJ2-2	CASSSTPGQGARSGELFF	TGTGCCAGCAGCTCTACCCCGGGACAGGGGGCAAGGTCCGGGGAGCTGTTTTTT
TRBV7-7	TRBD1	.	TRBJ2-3	CASSIQGAPTDTQYF	TGTGCCAGCAGCATACAGGGGGCGCCTACAGATACGCAGTATTTT
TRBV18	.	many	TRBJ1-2	CASSPVYQDNYGYTF	TGTGCCAGCTCACCAGTCTATCAAGATAACTATGGCTACACCTTC
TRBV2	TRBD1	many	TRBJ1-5	CASREDRASNQPQHF	TGTGCCAGCAGGGAAGACAGGGCTAGCAATCAGCCCCAGCATTTT
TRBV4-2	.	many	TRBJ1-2	CASSQERSRGYTF	TGTGCCAGCAGCCAAGAGCGCTCGAGGGGCTACACCTTC
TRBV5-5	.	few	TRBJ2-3	CASSFGTTSTDTQYF	TGTGCCAGCAGCTTTGGGACAACCAGCACAGATACGCAGTATTTT
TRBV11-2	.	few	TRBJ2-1	CASSPQFGGNNEQFF	TGTGCCAGCAGCCCCCAGTTTGGGGGGAACAATGAGCAGTTCTTC
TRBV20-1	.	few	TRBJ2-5	CSAREPRGTQYF	TGCAGTGCTAGGGAGCCAAGGGGGACCCAGTACTTC
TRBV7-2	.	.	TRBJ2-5	CASSPRYGETQYF	TGTGCCAGCAGCCCCCGCTATGGGGAGACCCAGTACTTC
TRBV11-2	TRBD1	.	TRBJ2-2	CASSRHFTGGARTGELFF	TGTGCCAGCAGCCGACATTTTACAGGGGGCGCGCGCACCGGGGAGCTGTTTTTT
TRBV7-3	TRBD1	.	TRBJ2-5	CASSPGTGGGGETQYF	TGTGCCAGCAGCCCCGGGACAGGGGGCGGAGGGGAGACCCAGTACTTC
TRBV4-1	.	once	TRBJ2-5	CASSQRSAGMGETQYF	TGCGCCAGCAGCCAAAGATCGGCAGGGATGGGGGAGACCCAGTACTTC
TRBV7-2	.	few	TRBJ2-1	CASSLFVLTMDEQFF	TGTGCCAGCAGCTTATTTGTTTTGACTATGGATGAGCAGTTCTTC
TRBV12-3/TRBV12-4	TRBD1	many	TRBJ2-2	CASRGQGRMAGELFF	TGTGCCAGCAGAGGACAGGGTCGGATGGCCGGGGAGCTGTTTTTT
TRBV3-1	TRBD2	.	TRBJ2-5	CASSQDMAGLAGGPRQETQYF	TGTGCCAGCAGCCAAGATATGGCGGGACTAGCGGGGGGGCCTCGACAAGAGACCCAGTACTTC
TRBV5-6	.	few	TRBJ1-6	CASSTPGTPNNSPLHF	TGTGCCAGCAGCACGCCCGGGACACCAAATAATTCACCCCTCCACTTT
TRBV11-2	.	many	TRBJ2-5	CASSFTQETQYF	TGTGCCAGCAGCTTCACCCAAGAGACCCAGTACTTC
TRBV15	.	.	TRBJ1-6	CATSRDPRINSPLHF	TGTGCCACCAGCAGAGATCCACGGATCAATTCACCCCTCCACTTT
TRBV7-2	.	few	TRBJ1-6	CASSLGSTDNSPLHF	TGTGCCAGCAGCTTAGGCAGCACGGATAATTCACCCCTCCACTTT
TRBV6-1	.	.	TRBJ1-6	CASTQDGNSPLHF	TGTGCCAGCACTCAGGACGGAAATTCACCCCTCCACTTT
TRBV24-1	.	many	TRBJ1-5	CATQGQPSNQPQHF	TGTGCCACCCAAGGTCAGCCTAGCAATCAGCCCCAGCATTTT
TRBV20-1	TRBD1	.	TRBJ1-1	CSARTGAGNTEAFF	TGCAGTGCTCGGACAGGGGCCGGAAACACTGAAGCTTTCTTT
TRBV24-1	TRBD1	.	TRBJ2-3	CATSWTGVDTQYF	TGTGCCACCAGTTGGACAGGGGTGGATACGCAGTATTTT
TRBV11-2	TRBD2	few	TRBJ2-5	CASSPGTSGETQYF	TGTGCCAGCAGCCCCGGGACTAGCGGGGAGACCCAGTACTTC
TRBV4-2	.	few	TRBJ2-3	CASSQDGAGTDTQYF	TGTGCCAGCAGCCAAGATGGGGCAGGCACAGATACGCAGTATTTT
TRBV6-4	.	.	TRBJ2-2	CASSDSAVFRTGELFF	TGTGCCAGCAGTGACTCTGCGGTTTTTCGCACCGGGGAGCTGTTTTTT
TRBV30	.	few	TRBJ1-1	CAWNVGLLGSPEAFF	TGTGCCTGGAATGTAGGGCTTCTTGGGAGTCCTGAAGCTTTCTTT
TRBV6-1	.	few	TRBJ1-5	CASSELIQSQPQHF	TGTGCCAGCAGTGAACTGATACAGAGCCAGCCCCAGCATTTT
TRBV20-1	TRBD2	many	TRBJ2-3	CSAIASGGRTDTQYF	TGCAGTGCTATAGCTAGCGGGGGACGCACAGATACGCAGTATTTT
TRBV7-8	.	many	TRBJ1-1	CASSLAGKPLNTEAFF	TGTGCCAGCAGCTTAGCGGGGAAACCTTTGAACACTGAAGCTTTCTTT
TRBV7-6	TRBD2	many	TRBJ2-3	CASSSGGGRVDTQYF	TGTGCCAGCAGCTCCGGGGGGGGGCGAGTTGATACGCAGTATTTT
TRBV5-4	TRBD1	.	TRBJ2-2	CASSSGRDRGTGELFF	TGTGCCAGCAGCTCCGGGAGGGACAGGGGGACCGGGGAGCTGTTTTTT
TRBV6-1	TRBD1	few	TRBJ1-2	CASSEALTGYGYTF	TGTGCCAGCAGTGAAGCCCTGACAGGGTATGGCTACACCTTC
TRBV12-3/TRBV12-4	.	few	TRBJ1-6	CASSLSSGRYNSPLHF	TGTGCCAGCAGTTTATCCTCGGGACGATATAATTCACCCCTCCACTTT
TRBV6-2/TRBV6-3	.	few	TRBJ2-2	CASSYDSRAYIANTGELFF	TGTGCCAGCAGTTATGACAGCCGGGCCTACATCGCGAACACCGGGGAGCTGTTTTTT
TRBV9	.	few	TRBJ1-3	CASSAGEGPGNTIYF	TGTGCCAGCAGCGCGGGCGAGGGGCCTGGAAACACCATATATTTT